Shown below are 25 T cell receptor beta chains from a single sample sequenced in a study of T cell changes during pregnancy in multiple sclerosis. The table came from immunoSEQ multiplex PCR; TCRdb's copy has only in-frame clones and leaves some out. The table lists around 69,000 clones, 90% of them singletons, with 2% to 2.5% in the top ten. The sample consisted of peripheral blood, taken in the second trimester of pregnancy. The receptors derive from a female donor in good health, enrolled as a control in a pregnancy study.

The CDR3: CASSEGQVYTEAFF. CDR3 coding DNA: TGTGCCAGCAGTGAAGGGCAGGTGTACACTGAAGCTTTCTTT. V is TRBV6-1 and J is TRBJ1-1; D remains ambiguous. The CDR3 has 14 residues. V was trimmed by 1 base and J by 3 bases, leaving 9 bases between them. Germline CDR1 MNHNS, CDR2 SASEGT.

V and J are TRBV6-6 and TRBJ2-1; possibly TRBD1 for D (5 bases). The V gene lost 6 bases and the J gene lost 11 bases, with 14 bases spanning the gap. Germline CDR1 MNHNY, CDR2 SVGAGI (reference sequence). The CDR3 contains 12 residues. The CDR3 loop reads CASRPPGIQQFF. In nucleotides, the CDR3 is TGTGCCAGCAGACCCCCAGGGATTCAGCAGTTCTTC.

CDR3 protein: CASSGTGGNNTEAFF. The CDR3 nucleotides are TGTGCCAGTAGCGGGACAGGGGGGAACAACACTGAAGCTTTCTTT. The chain joins TRBV19 to TRBJ1-1; 11 bases are a match to TRBD1. Germline-derived CDR1 and CDR2 are LNHDA and SQIVND (reference sequence). The V segment lost 6 bases and the J segment 2 bases; nucleotides outside the gene matches: 5. CDR3 length: 15 residues.

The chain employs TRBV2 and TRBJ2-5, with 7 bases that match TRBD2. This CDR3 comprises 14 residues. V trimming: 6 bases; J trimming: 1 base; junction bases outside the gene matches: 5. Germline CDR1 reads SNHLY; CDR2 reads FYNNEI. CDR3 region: CASRVLAIQETQYF. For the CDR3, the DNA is TGTGCCAGCAGAGTACTAGCGATCCAAGAGACCCAGTACTTC.

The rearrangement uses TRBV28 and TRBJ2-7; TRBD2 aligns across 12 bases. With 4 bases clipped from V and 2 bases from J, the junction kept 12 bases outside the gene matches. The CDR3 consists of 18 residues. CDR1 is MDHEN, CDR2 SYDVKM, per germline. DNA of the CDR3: TGTGCCAGCAGTTCCCACCTAGGGACTAGCGGGTTCGCCTACGAGCAGTACTTC. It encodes CASSSHLGTSGFAYEQYF. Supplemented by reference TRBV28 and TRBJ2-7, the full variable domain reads DVKVTQSSRYLVKRTGEKVFLECVQDMDHENMFWYRQDPGLGLRLIYFSYDVKMKEKGDIPEGYSVSREKKERFSLILESASTNQTSMYLCASSSHLGTSGFAYEQYFGPGTRLTVT.

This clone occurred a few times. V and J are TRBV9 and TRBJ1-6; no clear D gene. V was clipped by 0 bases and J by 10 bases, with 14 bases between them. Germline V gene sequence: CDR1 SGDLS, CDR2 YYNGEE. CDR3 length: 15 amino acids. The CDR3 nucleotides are TGTGCCAGCAGCGTAGGTTACAGCCCAGCCTCACCCCTCCACTTT. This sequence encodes CASSVGYSPASPLHF.

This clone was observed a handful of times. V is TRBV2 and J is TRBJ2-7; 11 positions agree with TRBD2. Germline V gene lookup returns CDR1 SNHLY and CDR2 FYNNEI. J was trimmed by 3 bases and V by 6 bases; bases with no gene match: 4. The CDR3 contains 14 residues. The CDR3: CASSGTSGSYEQYF. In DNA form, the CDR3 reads TGTGCCAGCAGCGGTACTAGCGGGAGCTACGAGCAGTACTTC.

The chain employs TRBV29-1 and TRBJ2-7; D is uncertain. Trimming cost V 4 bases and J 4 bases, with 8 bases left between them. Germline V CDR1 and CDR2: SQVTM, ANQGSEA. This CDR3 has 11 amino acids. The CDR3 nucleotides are TGCAGCGTTGTAGACCCTTACGAGCAGTACTTC. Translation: CSVVDPYEQYF.

CDR3 bases: TGTGCCAGTAGTTCCCCGACAGGGGTCACAGATACGCAGTATTTT. Protein sequence: CASSSPTGVTDTQYF. The chain employs TRBV19 and TRBJ2-3, with 8 bases lining up with TRBD1. The CDR3 spans 15 residues. The germline CDR1 and CDR2 sequences are LNHDA and SQIVND (reference sequence). Trimming cost V 5 bases and J 2 bases; bases outside gene matches: 6.

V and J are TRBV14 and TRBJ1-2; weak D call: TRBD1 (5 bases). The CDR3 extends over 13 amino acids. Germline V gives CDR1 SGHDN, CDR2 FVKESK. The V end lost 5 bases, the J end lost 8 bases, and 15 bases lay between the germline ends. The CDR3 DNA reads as TGTGCCAGCAGCGCATGGGCGGGGGTCGGCTACACCTTC. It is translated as CASSAWAGVGYTF.

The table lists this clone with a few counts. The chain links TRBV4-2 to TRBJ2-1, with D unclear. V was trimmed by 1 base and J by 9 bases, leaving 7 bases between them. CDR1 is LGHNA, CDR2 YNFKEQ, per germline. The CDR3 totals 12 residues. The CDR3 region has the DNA TGTGCCAGCAGCCAAGTCCCGGGTGAGCAGTTCTTC. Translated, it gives CASSQVPGEQFF.

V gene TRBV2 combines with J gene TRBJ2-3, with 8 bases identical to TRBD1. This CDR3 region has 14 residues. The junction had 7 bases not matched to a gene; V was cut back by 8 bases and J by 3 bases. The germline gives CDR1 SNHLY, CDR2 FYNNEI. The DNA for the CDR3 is TGTGCCAGCCGAGCCCAGGGGGCTACAGATACGCAGTATTTT. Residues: CASRAQGATDTQYF. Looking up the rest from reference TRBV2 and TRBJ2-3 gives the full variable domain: EPEVTQTPSHQVTQMGQEVILRCVPISNHLYFYWYRQILGQKVEFLVSFYNNEISEKSEIFDDQFSVERPDGSNFTLKIRSTKLEDSAMYFCASRAQGATDTQYFGPGTRLTVL.

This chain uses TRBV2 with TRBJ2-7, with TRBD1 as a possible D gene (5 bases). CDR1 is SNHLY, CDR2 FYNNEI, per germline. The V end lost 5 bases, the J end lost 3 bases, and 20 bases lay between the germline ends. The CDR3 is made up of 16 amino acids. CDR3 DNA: TGTGCCAGCAGTCATTTACTTCCAGGGATTTACTACGAGCAGTACTTC. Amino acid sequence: CASSHLLPGIYYEQYF.

Written as DNA, the CDR3 is TGTGCCAGCAGCCAAGGGGCTAGCGAAACAGATACGCAGTATTTT. This codes for CASSQGASETDTQYF. The chain uses TRBV4-2 and TRBJ2-3; a weak D match, TRBD2 (6 bases). This CDR3 is built from 15 residues. CDR1 and CDR2 (germline): LGHNA, YNFKEQ. Trimming left V 1 base short and J 3 bases short, with 11 bases between.

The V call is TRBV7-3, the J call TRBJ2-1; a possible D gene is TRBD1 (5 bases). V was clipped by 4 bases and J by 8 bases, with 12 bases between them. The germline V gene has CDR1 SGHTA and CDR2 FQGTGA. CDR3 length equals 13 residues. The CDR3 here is CASSSQGSDEQFF. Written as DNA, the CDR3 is TGTGCCAGCAGCTCTCAGGGATCGGATGAGCAGTTCTTC.

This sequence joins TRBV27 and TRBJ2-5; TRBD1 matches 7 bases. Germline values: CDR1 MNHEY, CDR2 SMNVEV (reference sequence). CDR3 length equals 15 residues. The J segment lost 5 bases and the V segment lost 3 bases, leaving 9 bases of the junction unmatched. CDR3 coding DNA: TGTGCCAGCAGTTTCAGCCCCGACAGGGCTGAGACCCAGTACTTC. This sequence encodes CASSFSPDRAETQYF.

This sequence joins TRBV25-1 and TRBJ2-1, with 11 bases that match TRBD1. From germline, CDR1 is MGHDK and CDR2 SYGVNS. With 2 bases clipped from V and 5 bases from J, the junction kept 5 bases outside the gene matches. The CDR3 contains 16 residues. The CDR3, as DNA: TGTGCCAGCAGTGAACCCGGGACAGGGGGGGACAATGAGCAGTTCTTC. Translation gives CASSEPGTGGDNEQFF.

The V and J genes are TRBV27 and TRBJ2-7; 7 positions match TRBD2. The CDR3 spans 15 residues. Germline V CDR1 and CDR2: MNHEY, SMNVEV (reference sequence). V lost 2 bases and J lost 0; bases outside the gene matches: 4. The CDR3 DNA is TGTGCCAGCAGTTTAAATACGGGAGGCTCCTACGAGCAGTACTTC. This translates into CASSLNTGGSYEQYF.

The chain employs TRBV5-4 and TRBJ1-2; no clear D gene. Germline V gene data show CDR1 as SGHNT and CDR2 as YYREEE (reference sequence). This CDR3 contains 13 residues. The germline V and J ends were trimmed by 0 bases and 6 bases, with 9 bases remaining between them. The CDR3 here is CASSLDSGNGYTF. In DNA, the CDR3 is TGTGCCAGCAGCTTGGATTCCGGGAATGGCTACACCTTC.

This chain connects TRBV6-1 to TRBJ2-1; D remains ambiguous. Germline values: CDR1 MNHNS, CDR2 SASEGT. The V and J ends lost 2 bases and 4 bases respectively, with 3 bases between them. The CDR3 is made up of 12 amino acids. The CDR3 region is CASSELYNEQFF. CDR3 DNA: TGTGCCAGCAGTGAACTATACAATGAGCAGTTCTTC.

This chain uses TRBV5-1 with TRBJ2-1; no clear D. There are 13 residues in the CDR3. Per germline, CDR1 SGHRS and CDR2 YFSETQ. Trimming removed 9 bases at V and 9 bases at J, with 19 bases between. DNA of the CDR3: TGCGCCACCTCGGAGACCACCAACGGTGAGCAGTTCTTC. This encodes CATSETTNGEQFF. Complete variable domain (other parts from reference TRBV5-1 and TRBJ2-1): KAGVTQTPRYLIKTRGQQVTLSCSPISGHRSVSWYQQTPGQGLQFLFEYFSETQRNKGNFPGRFSGRQFSNSRSEMNVSTLELGDSALYLCATSETTNGEQFFGPGTRLTVL.

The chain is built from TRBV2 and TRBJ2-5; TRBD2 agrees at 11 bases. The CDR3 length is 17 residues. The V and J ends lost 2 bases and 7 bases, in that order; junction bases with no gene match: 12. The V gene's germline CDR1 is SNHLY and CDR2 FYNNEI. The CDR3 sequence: CASSELVAGGPRGTQYF. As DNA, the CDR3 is TGTGCCAGCAGTGAATTGGTAGCGGGAGGGCCCCGCGGGACCCAGTACTTC.

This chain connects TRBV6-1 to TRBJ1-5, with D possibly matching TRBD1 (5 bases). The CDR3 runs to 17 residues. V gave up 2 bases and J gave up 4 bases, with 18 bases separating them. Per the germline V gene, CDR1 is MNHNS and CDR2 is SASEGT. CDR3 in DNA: TGTGCCAGCAGTGAATTTCTACAGGCCGCAAGGAATCAGCCCCAGCATTTT. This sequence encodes CASSEFLQAARNQPQHF.

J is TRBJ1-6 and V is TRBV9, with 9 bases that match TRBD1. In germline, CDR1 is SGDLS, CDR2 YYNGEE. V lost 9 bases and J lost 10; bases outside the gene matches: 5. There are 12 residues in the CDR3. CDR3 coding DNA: TGTGCCACCGGGACAGGGTCCTCACCCCTCCACTTT. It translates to CATGTGSSPLHF.

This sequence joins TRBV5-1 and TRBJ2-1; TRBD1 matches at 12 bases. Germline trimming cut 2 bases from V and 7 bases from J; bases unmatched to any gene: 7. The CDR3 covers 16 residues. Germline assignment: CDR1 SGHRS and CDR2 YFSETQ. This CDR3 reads CASSLFRDRGPNEQFF. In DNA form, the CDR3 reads TGCGCCAGCAGCTTATTCCGGGACAGGGGGCCGAATGAGCAGTTCTTC.